A selection of T cell receptor beta chains follows, all from one sample in a study of T cell responses to AZD1222 COVID-19 vaccine. Assay: immunoSEQ multiplex PCR; the TCRdb copy retains only in-frame clones and omits some. The sample yields 150,000 to 200,000 clones, roughly 92% seen once. Sample: peripheral blood, taken 28 days after the second dose of the MenACWY control vaccine. These TCRs come from an adult who received the MenACWY meningococcal vaccine as a control. The CDR3 runs from the conserved cysteine through the conserved F or W. Each record gives: D gene, clone size, J gene, V gene, CDR3 protein, CDR3 DNA. The D gene is left open where the match is weak. Clone sizes are given selectively: once, few, many, or a class where the clone is expanded.

D gene: .; clone size: .; J gene: TRBJ1-4; V gene: TRBV13; CDR3 protein: CASSLGSGNGEKLFF; CDR3 DNA: TGTGCCAGCAGCTTAGGCTCAGGGAATGGCGAAAAACTGTTTTTT
D gene: .; clone size: .; J gene: TRBJ1-2; V gene: TRBV4-1; CDR3 protein: CASSPGLANYGYTF; CDR3 DNA: TGCGCCAGCAGTCCCGGGCTAGCTAACTATGGCTACACCTTC
D gene: .; clone size: .; J gene: TRBJ1-6; V gene: TRBV4-2; CDR3 protein: CASSQAQARPNSPLHF; CDR3 DNA: TGTGCCAGCAGCCAAGCTCAGGCGCGGCCAAATTCACCCCTCCACTTT
D gene: .; clone size: few; J gene: TRBJ2-2; V gene: TRBV24-1; CDR3 protein: CATSDTGGTGELFF; CDR3 DNA: TGTGCCACCAGTGATACTGGAGGGACCGGGGAGCTGTTTTTT
D gene: .; clone size: .; J gene: TRBJ1-1; V gene: TRBV25-1; CDR3 protein: CASSEDRGPGTEAFF; CDR3 DNA: TGTGCCAGCAGTGAGGATCGGGGTCCGGGCACTGAAGCTTTCTTT
D gene: .; clone size: .; J gene: TRBJ2-1; V gene: TRBV6-5; CDR3 protein: CASLASRDEQFF; CDR3 DNA: TGTGCCAGTCTAGCGTCCCGCGATGAGCAGTTCTTC
D gene: TRBD2; clone size: .; J gene: TRBJ2-1; V gene: TRBV19; CDR3 protein: CASSRTSGRMHEQFF; CDR3 DNA: TGTGCCAGTAGCCGGACTAGCGGGAGAATGCATGAGCAGTTCTTC
D gene: TRBD2; clone size: once; J gene: TRBJ2-1; V gene: TRBV3-1/TRBV3-2; CDR3 protein: CASSPPAGGHEQFF; CDR3 DNA: TGTGCCAGCAGCCCCCCAGCGGGAGGCCATGAGCAGTTCTTC
D gene: .; clone size: .; J gene: TRBJ2-5; V gene: TRBV29-1; CDR3 protein: CSVEGQYQETQYF; CDR3 DNA: TGCAGCGTTGAAGGACAGTACCAAGAGACCCAGTACTTC
D gene: .; clone size: .; J gene: TRBJ1-5; V gene: TRBV19; CDR3 protein: CASGGDQPQHF; CDR3 DNA: TGTGCCAGTGGGGGAGATCAGCCCCAGCATTTT
D gene: TRBD2; clone size: .; J gene: TRBJ2-7; V gene: TRBV11-3; CDR3 protein: CASSLAGGPAYEQYF; CDR3 DNA: TGTGCCAGCAGCTTAGCGGGAGGGCCTGCCTACGAGCAGTACTTC
D gene: .; clone size: .; J gene: TRBJ2-3; V gene: TRBV19; CDR3 protein: CASSVQTSTDTQYF; CDR3 DNA: TGTGCAAGTAGTGTTCAAACTAGCACAGATACGCAGTATTTT
D gene: .; clone size: .; J gene: TRBJ1-2; V gene: TRBV4-1; CDR3 protein: CASSQETQHRGYGYTF; CDR3 DNA: TGCGCCAGCAGCCAAGAAACGCAACATCGGGGCTATGGCTACACCTTC
D gene: .; clone size: .; J gene: TRBJ2-1; V gene: TRBV27; CDR3 protein: CASSGRRNEQFF; CDR3 DNA: TGTGCCAGCAGTGGGAGGAGGAATGAGCAGTTCTTC
D gene: TRBD2; clone size: once; J gene: TRBJ2-3; V gene: TRBV10-2; CDR3 protein: CASKSAGTTDTQYF; CDR3 DNA: TGCGCCAGCAAGTCAGCGGGAACCACAGATACGCAGTATTTT
D gene: TRBD1; clone size: once; J gene: TRBJ1-5; V gene: TRBV3-1/TRBV3-2; CDR3 protein: CASSAGQGIYSNQPQHF; CDR3 DNA: TGTGCCAGCAGCGCAGGACAGGGGATTTATAGCAATCAGCCCCAGCATTTT
D gene: TRBD1; clone size: .; J gene: TRBJ1-2; V gene: TRBV5-1; CDR3 protein: CASSLAGDSPRGYTF; CDR3 DNA: TGCGCCAGCAGCTTGGCCGGGGACAGCCCTCGTGGCTACACCTTC
D gene: TRBD1; clone size: .; J gene: TRBJ2-5; V gene: TRBV27; CDR3 protein: CASSRRDRGRQTQYF; CDR3 DNA: TGTGCCAGCAGTCGCCGGGACAGGGGGAGGCAGACCCAGTACTTC
D gene: .; clone size: .; J gene: TRBJ2-7; V gene: TRBV28; CDR3 protein: CASSLENWGEQYF; CDR3 DNA: TGTGCCAGCAGTTTAGAGAACTGGGGCGAGCAGTACTTC
D gene: TRBD2; clone size: .; J gene: TRBJ2-2; V gene: TRBV28; CDR3 protein: CASSLPTSGTGELFF; CDR3 DNA: TGTGCCAGCAGTCTCCCGACTAGCGGGACCGGGGAGCTGTTTTTT
D gene: .; clone size: .; J gene: TRBJ1-2; V gene: TRBV2; CDR3 protein: CASSADGASIGYTF; CDR3 DNA: TGTGCCAGCAGCGCTGACGGAGCATCAATCGGCTACACCTTC
D gene: TRBD2; clone size: .; J gene: TRBJ2-7; V gene: TRBV7-8; CDR3 protein: CASSFSGTTYEQYF; CDR3 DNA: TGTGCCAGCAGCTTCTCCGGGACTACATACGAGCAGTACTTC
D gene: .; clone size: .; J gene: TRBJ1-1; V gene: TRBV2; CDR3 protein: CASSEDGGGSEAFF; CDR3 DNA: TGTGCCAGCAGTGAAGATGGAGGTGGCAGTGAAGCTTTCTTT
D gene: TRBD1; clone size: .; J gene: TRBJ1-2; V gene: TRBV7-9; CDR3 protein: CASSSADRGANYGYTF; CDR3 DNA: TGTGCCAGCAGCTCCGCCGACAGGGGAGCTAACTATGGCTACACCTTC
D gene: .; clone size: .; J gene: TRBJ2-7; V gene: TRBV24-1; CDR3 protein: CATTVTYEQYF; CDR3 DNA: TGTGCCACCACGGTCACCTACGAGCAGTACTTC